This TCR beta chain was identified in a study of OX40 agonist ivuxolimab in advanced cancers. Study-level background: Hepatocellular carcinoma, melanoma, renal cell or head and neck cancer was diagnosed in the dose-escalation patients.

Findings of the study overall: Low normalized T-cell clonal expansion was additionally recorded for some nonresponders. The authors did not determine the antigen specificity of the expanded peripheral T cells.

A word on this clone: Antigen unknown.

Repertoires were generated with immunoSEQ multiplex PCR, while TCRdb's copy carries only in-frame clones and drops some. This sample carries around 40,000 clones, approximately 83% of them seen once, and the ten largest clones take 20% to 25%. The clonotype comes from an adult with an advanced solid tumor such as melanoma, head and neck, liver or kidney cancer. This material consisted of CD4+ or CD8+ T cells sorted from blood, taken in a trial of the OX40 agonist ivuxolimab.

The CDR3 reads CASSVGQGVSYEQYF. CDR3 in DNA: TGTGCCAGTAGTGTTGGACAGGGGGTTTCCTACGAGCAGTACTTC. V and J are TRBV19 and TRBJ2-7, with TRBD1 matching over 10 bases. Germline V CDR1 and CDR2: LNHDA, SQIVND (reference sequence). The CDR3 runs to 15 residues. J was trimmed by 1 base and V by 5 bases; bases with no gene match: 5.